The 3 T cell receptor beta chains reported below all come from one sample, sequenced in a study of T cells after yellow fever vaccination. Using its own MiXCR run on the 5' RACE reads, TCRdb lists one record per CDR3 protein. The top ten clones hold around 17% of a sample with 450,000 to 550,000 distinct CDR3 sequences, 21% of them seen once. Sequencing used PBMCs, obtained 20 to 25 days after the first yellow fever vaccination. These receptors were obtained from a man between 18 and 29 years old who received the YFV17D yellow fever vaccine.

V usage is TRBV9 and J usage is TRBJ1-1, with TRBD1 as a possible D gene (5 bases). With 0 bases removed from V and 9 bases from J, the gap between germline ends came to 9 bases. CDR3 size: 12 residues. Germline lookup yields CDR1 SGDLS and CDR2 YYNGEE. The CDR3 nucleotides read TGTGCCAGCAGCGTAGTGGGGGAACAAGCTTTCTTT. It specifies CASSVVGEQAFF.

The chain recombines TRBV12-3 or TRBV12-4 with TRBJ2-3; D not certain. Trimming took off 3 bases at V and 0 bases at J, with 16 bases between the two ends. The CDR3 has 17 residues. CDR3 protein: CASSLYYGDFSTDTQYF. DNA for the CDR3: TGTGCCAGCAGTTTGTACTACGGAGATTTTAGCACAGATACGCAGTATTTT.

The chain joins TRBV5-1 to TRBJ2-1, with D unclear. The CDR3 runs 15 residues. Trimming stripped 0 bases from V and 5 bases from J, with 12 bases between. Germline values: CDR1 SGHRS, CDR2 YFSETQ. CDR3 sequence: CASSLAPGSNNEQFF. CDR3 DNA sequence: TGCGCCAGCAGCTTGGCCCCCGGGTCTAACAATGAGCAGTTCTTC.